This TCR beta chain was sequenced for a study of blood T cell repertoires in COVID-19. On the study more broadly: PBMCs, B-cell-depleted T cells, or T cells provided the cDNA or gDNA that made up the material.

Germline V CDR1 and CDR2: KGHSY, FQNENV. The CDR3 is 14 residues long. V dropped 3 bases and J dropped 4 bases, with 13 bases sitting between them. Original processing methods: Estimation of nucleated cell counts relied on the amplification of reference gene primers. Some clones are missing from TCRdb's copy, which holds only in-frame ones; the method was immunoSEQ multiplex PCR. V, J and clone size were drawn from that table, and D and trimming were deduced from the DNA. The table has 200,000 to 250,000 clones, 80% seen once. Sequencing was performed on peripheral blood. V and J are TRBV16 and TRBJ2-7; D might be TRBD2 (6 bases). The TCR was taken from a human donor in a cohort sampled during active COVID-19. The CDR3 DNA sequence: TGTGCCAGCAGCCATAGGCCGGGGGAATACGAGCAGTACTTC. It yields the protein CASSHRPGEYEQYF.